The rows below give T cell receptor beta chains drawn from one sample of a study of breast tumors, draining lymph nodes, adjacent tissues. Each CDR3 protein is one row after TCRdb ran MiXCR on the multiplex PCR reads. The table lists approximately 250,000 distinct CDR3 sequences, less than 40% of them singletons, with approximately 4% in the top ten. The specimen was axillary lymph node tissue. The receptors here all came from a female donor with breast cancer. Some clones in this sample may be carry-over from other donors' samples. Both conserved end residues are trimmed from each CDR3.

J gene | V gene | CDR3 protein
TRBJ2-3 | TRBV19 | ASSIFRGDSHTQY
TRBJ1-2 | TRBV4-3 | ASSQDGRTDYGYT
TRBJ2-5 | TRBV20-1 | SAREGGRETQY
TRBJ2-2 | TRBV28 | ASRGGSYTGELF
TRBJ2-3 | TRBV6-1 | ASSPGQGSTDTQY
TRBJ2-2 | TRBV7-9 | ASRPTSGSSAAGELF
TRBJ1-2 | TRBV3-1 | ASSQDIRTNYGYT
TRBJ2-2 | TRBV9 | ASSVAGELF
TRBJ2-1 | TRBV24-1 | ATSDGPTRAGGRKYNEQF
TRBJ2-5 | TRBV3-1 | ASSQVSPRLNQETQY
TRBJ2-5 | TRBV12-3/TRBV12-4 | ASSLSGTKETQY
TRBJ1-2 | TRBV7-9 | ASSLAPGQGYGYP
TRBJ1-2 | TRBV3-1 | ASSQVSYGYT
TRBJ1-2 | TRBV28 | ASSSSGQLHYGYT
TRBJ2-7 | TRBV7-6 | ASSPLLSYEQY
TRBJ2-7 | TRBV7-2 | ASSTRQAYEQY
TRBJ2-5 | TRBV2 | ASSERDRAGETQY
TRBJ2-5 | TRBV7-9 | ASSLGEARPQY
TRBJ2-3 | TRBV10-3 | AISDRGEDTQY
TRBJ1-6 | TRBV9 | ASSVLASPNSPLH
TRBJ2-3 | TRBV10-1 | ASSEDRTLGTQY
TRBJ1-5 | TRBV27 | ASSNRDPRDNQPQH
TRBJ2-3 | TRBV20-1 | SATSWAGQRADTQY
TRBJ1-5 | TRBV3-1 | ASSPGGNQPQH
TRBJ2-3 | TRBV10-3 | ARELAGGRTDTQY
TRBJ2-7 | TRBV7-9 | ASSPRQGTAYEQY
TRBJ2-4 | TRBV14 | ASGQQGSPIQY
TRBJ2-2 | TRBV11-3 | ASNKQGPGELF
TRBJ2-1 | TRBV12-3/TRBV12-4 | ASSWLAGVEQF
TRBJ2-2 | TRBV25-1 | ASSIYPCSVVQGRTNTGELF
TRBJ2-2 | TRBV4-2 | ASSQKVTSGGTNTGELF
TRBJ2-4 | TRBV5-5 | ASSSWTSSAKNIQY